This T cell receptor beta chain was sequenced in a study of radiation and T cells in renal cell carcinoma. General study points: In blood, top tumor clones expanded by 2 weeks, shrinking by 4.

This CDR3 is built from 14 residues. The germline V gene encodes CDR1 SGHDT and CDR2 YYEEEE. With 4 bases clipped from V and 5 bases from J, the junction kept 6 bases outside the gene matches. With regard to this clone: Its matching antigen is unknown.

Time point indicated: blood 2 weeks post-SBRT. As to treatment: 15 Gy SBRT to primary tumor, nephrectomy 4 weeks later. Blood was sampled at baseline, 2 weeks and 4 weeks after SBRT. The patient's renal cell carcinoma had clear cell pathology. Clones were sequenced by immunoSEQ multiplex PCR, and TCRdb holds only the in-frame ones, with some missing. The sample holds some 130,000 clones; 80% to 90% are singletons and the top ten take 1.5% to 2%. The sequenced sample was blood, obtained from a patient whose treatment included radiotherapy and nephrectomy. The chain carries TRBV5-6 and TRBJ2-5; 9 bases are a match to TRBD1. This sequence was found in a woman in her fifties or sixties with renal cell carcinoma. CDR3 coding DNA: TGTGCCAGCAGCCAACAGGGGGCCGAGGAGACCCAGTACTTC. The encoded protein is CASSQQGAEETQYF.